This TCR beta chain emerged from a study of cytomegalovirus exposure and HLA in healthy donors. Use of 60 Vbeta and 13 Jbeta primers characterized the PCR. Assay: immunoSEQ multiplex PCR; the TCRdb copy retains only in-frame clones and omits some. The table includes about 190,000 clones, 70% to 80% detected once. The V gene's germline CDR1 is SEHNR and CDR2 FQNEAQ (reference sequence). This CDR3 has 17 amino acids. J lost 0 bases, V lost 5 bases, and 7 bases had no gene match. The study's findings and limits: Earlier analysis looked at TCR beta V segments, and most were productive about 87% or about 30% of the time. Several of the most significant clusters were apparently associated with common viral pathogens in a later analysis. Presence/absence analysis assumed near-uniform sequencing depth across donors.

In the case of this clone: Its antigen is unidentified.

The chain employs TRBV7-9 and TRBJ2-7; 13 nucleotides align to TRBD2. The sample taken for sequencing was PBMCs. This TCR came from a woman aged 25 to 39 in good health and CMV-seropositive. The CDR3 reads CASSQGTSGDFSYEQYF. The DNA of the CDR3 is TGTGCCAGCAGCCAAGGGACTAGCGGGGATTTCTCCTACGAGCAGTACTTC.